The 14 T cell receptor beta chains given below trace back to one sample, sequenced in a study of blood T cell repertoires in COVID-19. Assay: immunoSEQ multiplex PCR; the TCRdb copy retains only in-frame clones and omits some. The sample holds around 77,000 clones; about 92% are singletons and the top ten take 15% to 20%. Sequences were obtained from peripheral blood. These receptors were taken from a woman of 80 years or more with active or convalescent COVID-19.

J is TRBJ1-2 and V is TRBV19; D perhaps matches TRBD1 (5 bases). In germline, CDR1 is LNHDA, CDR2 SQIVND (reference sequence). Between the trimmed V and J ends, which lost 9 bases and 4 bases, there was a span of 27 bases. CDR3 size: 17 residues. CDR3 amino acids: CASESRLGDGEGYGYTF. For the CDR3, the DNA is TGTGCCAGCGAATCTCGACTAGGGGATGGGGAGGGCTATGGCTACACCTTC.

The J gene is TRBJ1-4, the V gene TRBV5-1, with D uncertain. The length of the CDR3 is 14 residues. Trimming removed 5 bases from V and 0 bases from J, with 8 bases in between. Germline V gene data show CDR1 as SGHRS and CDR2 as YFSETQ. CDR3 sequence: CASRRESTNEKLFF. The CDR3 coding sequence is TGCGCCAGCAGGCGGGAATCAACTAATGAAAAACTGTTTTTT.

This rearrangement joins TRBV27 to TRBJ2-3, with 10 bases matching TRBD2. The V gene's germline CDR1 is MNHEY and CDR2 SMNVEV (reference sequence). This CDR3 has 14 amino acids. V dropped 6 bases and J dropped 5; count of bases not matched to a gene: 5. The CDR3 DNA follows: TGTGCCAGCAGATTGCTAGCGGGGGTAGATACGCAGTATTTT. Protein product: CASRLLAGVDTQYF.

This clone turned up a few times. The V gene is TRBV30, the J gene TRBJ1-5, with 9 bases aligning to TRBD1. The germline gives CDR1 GTSNPN, CDR2 SVGIG (reference sequence). V dropped 1 base and J dropped 5; count of bases not matched to a gene: 3. The CDR3 sequence is 14 residues long. This chain's CDR3 is CAWSGTGDYQPQHF. The CDR3 coding sequence is TGTGCCTGGAGTGGGACAGGGGACTATCAGCCCCAGCATTTT.

V is TRBV9 and J is TRBJ1-2, with TRBD1 as a possible D gene (5 bases). Germline loops: CDR1 SGDLS, CDR2 YYNGEE. Between the trimmed V and J ends, which lost 4 bases and 8 bases, there was a span of 12 bases. The CDR3 length is 12 residues. The CDR3 spells CASSMQGNGYTF. For the CDR3, the DNA is TGTGCCAGCAGCATGCAGGGTAACGGCTACACCTTC.

The chain recombines TRBV30 with TRBJ2-5; the D gene is possibly TRBD2 (5 bases). The V and J ends lost 0 bases and 5 bases respectively, with 13 bases between them. Germline CDR1 GTSNPN, CDR2 SVGIG (reference sequence). CDR3 length: 14 residues. Here the CDR3 DNA reads TGTGCCTGGAGTGTAAAGGCGGGCGCCGAGACCCAGTACTTC. Encoded protein: CAWSVKAGAETQYF.

On this clone itself: Other DNA sequences in this specimen translate into the identical CDR3. The V call is TRBV4-2, the J call TRBJ2-7, with D perhaps TRBD1 (7 bases). V gave up 0 bases and J gave up 1 base, with 13 bases separating them. The CDR3 sequence is 16 residues long. Per the germline V gene, CDR1 is LGHNA and CDR2 is YNFKEQ. CDR3 sequence: CASSQDGQGGSYEQYF. Written as DNA, the CDR3 is TGTGCCAGCAGCCAAGATGGGCAGGGGGGATCCTACGAGCAGTACTTC.

The gene calls are TRBV24-1 and TRBJ2-2; TRBD1 aligns across 9 bases. With 1 base clipped from V and 6 bases from J, the junction kept 5 bases outside the gene matches. CDR3 size: 16 residues. Germline V gene sequence: CDR1 KGHDR, CDR2 SFDVKD. The CDR3 region has the DNA TGTGCCACCAGTGATTTAGGGACAGGGCTTCCCGGGGAGCTGTTTTTT. Its translation: CATSDLGTGLPGELFF.

The gene calls are TRBV7-2 and TRBJ1-2, with TRBD1 matching over 8 bases. The junction had 9 bases not matched to a gene; V was cut back by 4 bases and J by 2 bases. The CDR3 covers 16 residues. CDR1 is SGHTA, CDR2 FQGNSA, per germline. CDR3 bases: TGTGCCAGCAGCTACACAGGGGGGATCAAAAACTATGGCTACACCTTC. Its translation: CASSYTGGIKNYGYTF.

The chain has TRBV24-1 and TRBJ1-5; D uncertain. Germline loops: CDR1 KGHDR, CDR2 SFDVKD. The V gene lost 2 bases and the J gene lost 0 bases, with 10 bases spanning the gap. This CDR3 region has 16 residues. This CDR3 is CATSDSARPSNQPQHF. CDR3 DNA sequence: TGTGCCACCAGTGATTCGGCTAGACCTAGCAATCAGCCCCAGCATTTT.

The chain combines TRBV5-6 with TRBJ2-6; D is undetermined. V lost 9 bases and J 1 base, leaving 14 bases between the germline ends. The CDR3 sequence is 15 residues long. Looked up from germline, CDR1 is SGHDT and CDR2 is YYEEEE. CDR3 in DNA: TGTGCCACCGAGGCCGTAGGTTCTGGGGCCAACGTCCTGACTTTC. Its protein product is CATEAVGSGANVLTF. Looking up the rest from reference TRBV5-6 and TRBJ2-6 gives the full variable domain: DAGVTQSPTHLIKTRGQQVTLRCSPKSGHDTVSWYQQALGQGPQFIFQYYEEEERQRGNFPDRFSGHQFPNYSSELNVNALLLGDSALYLCATEAVGSGANVLTFGAGSRLTVL.

The chain joins TRBV6-5 to TRBJ2-3; D not certain. CDR3 length: 13 residues. Germline V lookup: CDR1 MNHEY, CDR2 SVGAGI. Trimming took off 7 bases at V and 4 bases at J, with 12 bases between the two ends. CDR3 in amino acids: CASIRPGSDTQYF. CDR3 in DNA: TGTGCCAGCATCCGCCCCGGGTCAGATACGCAGTATTTT.

The gene calls are TRBV5-1 and TRBJ2-5; D remains ambiguous. Trimming left V 4 bases short and J 1 base short, with 14 bases between. The length of the CDR3 is 15 residues. CDR1 and CDR2 from the germline V gene are SGHRS and YFSETQ. The CDR3 loop reads CASSRSAALQETQYF. CDR3 DNA sequence: TGCGCCAGCAGCCGGAGTGCAGCCCTCCAAGAGACCCAGTACTTC.

The chain is built from TRBV4-1 and TRBJ1-5, with a possible D match to TRBD1 (5 bases). Looked up from germline, CDR1 is MGHRA and CDR2 is YSYEKL. V was pared by 6 bases and J by 4 bases, with 19 bases between. This CDR3 is 16 amino acids long. The CDR3 here is CASSQNPGGGNQPQHF. The CDR3 nucleotides are TGCGCCAGCAGTCAAAACCCGGGGGGAGGGAATCAGCCCCAGCATTTT.